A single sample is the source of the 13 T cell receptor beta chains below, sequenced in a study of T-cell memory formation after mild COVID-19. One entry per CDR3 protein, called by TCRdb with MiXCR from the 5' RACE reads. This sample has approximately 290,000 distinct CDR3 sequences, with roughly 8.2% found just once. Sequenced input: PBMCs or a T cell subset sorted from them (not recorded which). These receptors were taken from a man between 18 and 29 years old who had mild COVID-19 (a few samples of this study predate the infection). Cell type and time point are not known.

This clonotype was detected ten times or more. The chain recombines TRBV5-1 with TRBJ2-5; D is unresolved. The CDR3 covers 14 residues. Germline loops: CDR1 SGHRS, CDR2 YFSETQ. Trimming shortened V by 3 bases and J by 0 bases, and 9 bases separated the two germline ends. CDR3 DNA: TGCGCCAGCAGCTCCGGCTGGAACCAAGAGACCCAGTACTTC. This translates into CASSSGWNQETQYF.

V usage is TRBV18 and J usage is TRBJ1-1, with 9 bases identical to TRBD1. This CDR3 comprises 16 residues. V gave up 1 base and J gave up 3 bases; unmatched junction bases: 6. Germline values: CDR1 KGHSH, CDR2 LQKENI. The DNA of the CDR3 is TGTGCCAGCTCACCACTCACAGGGGGCGTCTACACTGAAGCTTTCTTT. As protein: CASSPLTGGVYTEAFF.

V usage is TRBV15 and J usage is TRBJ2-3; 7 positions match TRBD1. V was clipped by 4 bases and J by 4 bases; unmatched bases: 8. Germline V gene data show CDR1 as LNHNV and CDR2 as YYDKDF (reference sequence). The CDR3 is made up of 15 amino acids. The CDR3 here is CATSTQGVTADTQYF. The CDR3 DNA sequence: TGTGCCACCAGCACGCAGGGGGTAACAGCAGATACGCAGTATTTT.

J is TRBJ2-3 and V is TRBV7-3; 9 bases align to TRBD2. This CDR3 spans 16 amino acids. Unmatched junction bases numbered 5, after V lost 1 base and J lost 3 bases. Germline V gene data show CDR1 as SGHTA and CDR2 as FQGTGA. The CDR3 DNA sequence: TGTGCCAGCAGCTTAATCTCTAGCGGGGATACAGATACGCAGTATTTT. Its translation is CASSLISSGDTDTQYF.

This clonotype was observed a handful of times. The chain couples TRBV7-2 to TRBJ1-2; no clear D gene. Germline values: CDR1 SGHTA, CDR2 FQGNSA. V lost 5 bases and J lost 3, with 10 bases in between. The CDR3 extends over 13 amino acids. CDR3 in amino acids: CASSPDSYYGYTF. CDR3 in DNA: TGTGCCAGCAGCCCAGATAGTTACTATGGCTACACCTTC.

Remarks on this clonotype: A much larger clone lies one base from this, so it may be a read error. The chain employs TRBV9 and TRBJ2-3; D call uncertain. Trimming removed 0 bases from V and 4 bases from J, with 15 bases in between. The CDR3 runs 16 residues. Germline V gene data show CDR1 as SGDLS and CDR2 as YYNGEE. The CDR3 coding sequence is TGTGCCAGCAGCGTAGAACCCGCCTCGGAAGCAGATACGCAGTATTTT. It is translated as CASSVEPASEADTQYF.

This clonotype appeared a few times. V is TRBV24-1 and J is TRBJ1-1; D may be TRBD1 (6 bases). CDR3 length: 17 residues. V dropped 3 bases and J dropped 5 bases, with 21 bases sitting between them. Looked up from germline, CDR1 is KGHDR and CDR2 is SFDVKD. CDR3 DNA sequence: TGTGCCACCAGTGATCTGGGATATCTTAGGGGGGGTACTGAAGCTTTCTTT. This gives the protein CATSDLGYLRGGTEAFF.

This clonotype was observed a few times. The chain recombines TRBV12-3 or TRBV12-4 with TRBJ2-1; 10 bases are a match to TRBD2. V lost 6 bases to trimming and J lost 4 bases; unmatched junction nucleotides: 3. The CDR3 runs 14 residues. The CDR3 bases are TGTGCCAGCAGACCGACTAGCGGGTACAATGAGCAGTTCTTC. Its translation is CASRPTSGYNEQFF.

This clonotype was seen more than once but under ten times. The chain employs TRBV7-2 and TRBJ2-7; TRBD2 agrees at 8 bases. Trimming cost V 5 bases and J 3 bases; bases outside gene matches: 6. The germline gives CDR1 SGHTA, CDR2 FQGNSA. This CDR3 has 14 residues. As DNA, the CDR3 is TGTGCCAGCAGCCGGGGGGGGCTGAACTACGAGCAGTACTTC. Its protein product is CASSRGGLNYEQYF.

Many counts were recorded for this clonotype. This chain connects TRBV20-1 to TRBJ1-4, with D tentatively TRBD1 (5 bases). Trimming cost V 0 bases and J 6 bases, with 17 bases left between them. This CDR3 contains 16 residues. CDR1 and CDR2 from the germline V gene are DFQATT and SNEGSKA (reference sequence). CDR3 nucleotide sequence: TGCAGTGCTAGAGATCGAGACAGCAGGGTCCATGAAAAACTGTTTTTT. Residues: CSARDRDSRVHEKLFF.

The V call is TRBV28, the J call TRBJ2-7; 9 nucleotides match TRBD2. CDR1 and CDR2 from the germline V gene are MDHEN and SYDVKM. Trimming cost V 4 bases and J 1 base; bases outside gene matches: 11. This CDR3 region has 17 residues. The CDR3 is CASSSLQAGGESYEQYV. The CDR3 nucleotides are TGTGCCAGCAGTTCCCTCCAAGCGGGGGGCGAGTCCTACGAGCAGTACGTC.

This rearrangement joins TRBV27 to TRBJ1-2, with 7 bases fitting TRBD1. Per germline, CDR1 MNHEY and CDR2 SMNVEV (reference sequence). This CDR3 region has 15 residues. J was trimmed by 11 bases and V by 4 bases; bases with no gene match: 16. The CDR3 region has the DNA TGTGCCAGCAGTTACCGACAGGGAGCCCCGGTGGGGTACACCTTC. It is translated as CASSYRQGAPVGYTF.

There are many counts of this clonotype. The CDR3, as DNA: TGTGCCAGCAGCTTGAGGTCAACTAATGAAAAACTGTTTTTT. Translating it yields CASSLRSTNEKLFF. The chain couples TRBV5-6 to TRBJ1-4; D call uncertain. The germline V gene encodes CDR1 SGHDT and CDR2 YYEEEE. CDR3 length: 14 residues. Trimming removed 1 base at V and 0 bases at J, with 4 bases between.